The sequence of this TCR beta chain was determined in a study of cytomegalovirus exposure and HLA in healthy donors. Study results and limitations: Most TCR sequences showed up rarely, but some public TCRs showed up in many donors. The authors confirmed in vitro that a few CMV-associated chains were specific for CMV antigens.

The CDR3 runs 14 residues. Trimming took 8 bases from V and 3 from J; bases not matched to a gene: 6. Germline V lookup: CDR1 MNHEY, CDR2 SVGAGI. It was the approximately 110-subject validation cohort, separate from the roughly 700-subject first cohort, to which the donors belonged. On this clone itself: Its antigen is undetermined.

The data were produced by immunoSEQ multiplex PCR, yet TCRdb's version contains in-frame clones alone and is incomplete. The sample lists about 71,000 clones, about 95% occurring once. The chain is built from TRBV6-5 and TRBJ2-2; the match to TRBD1 covers 7 bases. The source is a woman aged 18-30 years in good health and CMV-seronegative. The sample comprised PBMCs. The CDR3, as DNA: TGTGCCAGCTCGGGGACAGTTTACACCGGGGAGCTGTTTTTT. Protein sequence: CASSGTVYTGELFF.